A single sample gave rise to the 29 T cell receptor beta chains below, sequenced in a study of pediatric ulcerative colitis. The assay was immunoSEQ multiplex PCR, and TCRdb's table has in-frame clones only and misses some. The sample gives 35,000 to 45,000 clones, 75% of which show up once; 7.5% to 9% is in the top ten. During colonoscopy, one to two rectal pinch biopsies were collected. The sequenced sample was gut tissue. These receptors were taken from a boy between 10 and 17 years old with severe ulcerative colitis.

V and J are TRBV19 and TRBJ2-3; D is unclear. Germline V gene lookup returns CDR1 LNHDA and CDR2 SQIVND (reference sequence). CDR3 size: 14 residues. Trimming removed 10 bases from V and 2 bases from J, with 16 bases in between. CDR3 amino acids: CATSYVGNTDTQYF. CDR3 bases: TGTGCCACCTCCTACGTGGGGAACACAGATACGCAGTATTTT.

The rearrangement links TRBV5-1 to TRBJ2-7, with TRBD2 identical over 10 bases. J was trimmed by 3 bases and V by 4 bases; bases with no gene match: 13. The CDR3 length is 17 residues. Per the germline V gene, CDR1 is SGHRS and CDR2 is YFSETQ. CDR3 region: CASSPRPLAGALYEQYF. The DNA for the CDR3 is TGCGCCAGCAGCCCGCGACCGCTAGCGGGGGCCCTCTACGAGCAGTACTTC. The full variable domain, rest sourced from reference TRBV5-1 and TRBJ2-7, is KAGVTQTPRYLIKTRGQQVTLSCSPISGHRSVSWYQQTPGQGLQFLFEYFSETQRNKGNFPGRFSGRQFSNSRSEMNVSTLELGDSALYLCASSPRPLAGALYEQYFGPGTRLTVT.

This clone was detected only a few times. The chain joins TRBV28 to TRBJ1-1; unclear D gene. This CDR3 is built from 17 residues. Trimming took 7 bases from V and 0 from J, leaving 21 bases between them. The germline V gene encodes CDR1 MDHEN and CDR2 SYDVKM. For the CDR3, the DNA is TGTGCCAGCATTTCCCGCGCTCGGGCGCACATGAACACTGAAGCTTTCTTT. Protein sequence: CASISRARAHMNTEAFF.

The rearrangement joins TRBV2 to TRBJ2-7, with D perhaps assigned TRBD1 or TRBD2 (5 bases each). Germline-derived CDR1 and CDR2 are SNHLY and FYNNEI. Deletions cut 7 bases from V and 3 bases from J, with 13 bases between. The CDR3 is made up of 13 amino acids. In nucleotides, the CDR3 is TGTGCCAGCAAACGGGACGGCGACTACGAGCAGTACTTC. Protein: CASKRDGDYEQYF.

V and J are TRBV5-1 and TRBJ1-1; TRBD1 is a possible D gene (5 bases). Germline V CDR1 and CDR2: SGHRS, YFSETQ. V was trimmed by 0 bases and J by 4 bases, leaving 10 bases between them. The CDR3 has 14 amino acids. As DNA, the CDR3 is TGCGCCAGCAGCTTGGGTGGGGGAGGCACTGAAGCTTTCTTT. This gives the protein CASSLGGGGTEAFF. The complete variable domain, with remaining parts taken from reference TRBV5-1 and TRBJ1-1, reads KAGVTQTPRYLIKTRGQQVTLSCSPISGHRSVSWYQQTPGQGLQFLFEYFSETQRNKGNFPGRFSGRQFSNSRSEMNVSTLELGDSALYLCASSLGGGGTEAFFGQGTRLTVV.

The rearrangement uses TRBV4-1 and TRBJ2-7, with D perhaps TRBD1 or TRBD2 (6 bases each). Germline CDR1 reads MGHRA; CDR2 reads YSYEKL. The V end was cut by 1 base, the J end by 2 bases, with 12 bases between. The CDR3 covers 15 residues. Here the CDR3 DNA reads TGCGCCAGCAGCCAAGCCGGAGGGGGAACCTACGAGCAGTACTTC. Protein sequence: CASSQAGGGTYEQYF.

This chain joins TRBV5-8 and TRBJ1-3; D is ambiguous. Trimming left V 7 bases short and J 0 bases short, with 14 bases between. This CDR3 has 15 residues. Germline lookup yields CDR1 SGHTS and CDR2 YDEGEE. For the CDR3, the DNA is TGTGCCAGCGGAAGGGCGGTCGGCTCTGGAAACACCATATATTTT. It translates to CASGRAVGSGNTIYF.

This clone was counted between two and nine times. The chain recombines TRBV7-9 with TRBJ2-5; D may be TRBD1 or TRBD2 (7 bases each). The CDR3 length is 13 residues. Germline V gene data show CDR1 as SEHNR and CDR2 as FQNEAQ (reference sequence). V shed 6 bases and J shed 7 bases, with 15 bases lying between them. CDR3 sequence reads: CASSYTGEGTQYF. In DNA form, the CDR3 reads TGTGCCAGCAGTTATACAGGGGAGGGGACCCAGTACTTC.

This clone has a single count. The CDR3 DNA follows: TGCGCCAGCAGCTCCCAGAGCTCTGGGGCCAACGTCCTGACTTTC. Its translation is CASSSQSSGANVLTF. This chain links TRBV5-1 with TRBJ2-6; no definite D call. The V end lost 3 bases, the J end lost 0 bases, and 7 bases lay between the germline ends. Germline V CDR1 and CDR2: SGHRS, YFSETQ. CDR3 size: 15 residues. Supplemented by reference TRBV5-1 and TRBJ2-6, the full variable domain reads KAGVTQTPRYLIKTRGQQVTLSCSPISGHRSVSWYQQTPGQGLQFLFEYFSETQRNKGNFPGRFSGRQFSNSRSEMNVSTLELGDSALYLCASSSQSSGANVLTFGAGSRLTVL.

This clone was seen a handful of times. The rearrangement links TRBV19 to TRBJ1-4; weak D call: TRBD1 (5 bases). Trimming cost V 6 bases and J 5 bases, with 10 bases left between them. The germline V gene has CDR1 LNHDA and CDR2 SQIVND (reference sequence). The length of the CDR3 is 13 residues. In DNA form, the CDR3 reads TGTGCCAGTAGGGGGGACCTGAATGAAAAACTGTTTTTT. It specifies CASRGDLNEKLFF.

The gene calls are TRBV5-1 and TRBJ2-3, with D possibly being TRBD2 (6 bases). The length of the CDR3 is 17 residues. Per germline, CDR1 SGHRS and CDR2 YFSETQ. V lost 0 bases to trimming and J lost 5 bases, with 19 bases between them. Written as DNA, the CDR3 is TGCGCCAGCAGCTTGGGAACGGTGGGGCCTAGCGTAGATACGCAGTATTTT. It codes for CASSLGTVGPSVDTQYF. The whole variable domain, remainder taken from reference TRBV5-1 and TRBJ2-3, is KAGVTQTPRYLIKTRGQQVTLSCSPISGHRSVSWYQQTPGQGLQFLFEYFSETQRNKGNFPGRFSGRQFSNSRSEMNVSTLELGDSALYLCASSLGTVGPSVDTQYFGPGTRLTVL.

The V call is TRBV5-1, the J call TRBJ1-4, with D possibly TRBD1 on 6 matching bases. This CDR3 is built from 16 residues. Germline-derived CDR1 and CDR2 are SGHRS and YFSETQ. V was shortened by 0 bases and J by 3 bases, with 12 bases between the two germline ends. The CDR3 bases are TGCGCCAGCAGCTTGGCCACAGGGTCAGCTAATGAAAAACTGTTTTTT. This translates into CASSLATGSANEKLFF.

This clone was seen a handful of times. The CDR3 sequence: CASSSGLAGSTDTQYF. The CDR3 DNA sequence: TGTGCCAGCAGCTCAGGACTAGCGGGAAGCACAGATACGCAGTATTTT. The chain joins TRBV5-4 to TRBJ2-3; 12 bases align to TRBD2. In germline, CDR1 is SGHNT, CDR2 YYREEE (reference sequence). The length of the CDR3 is 16 residues. The V gene end was trimmed by 3 bases and the J gene end by 0 bases; junction bases not matched to a gene: 2.

This chain links TRBV7-6 with TRBJ2-5; 10 nucleotides agree with TRBD2. Germline assignment: CDR1 SGHVS and CDR2 FNYEAQ. Germline trimming cut 2 bases from V and 1 base from J; bases unmatched to any gene: 1. The CDR3 is 15 amino acids. Here the CDR3 DNA reads TGTGCCAGCAGCTTACTAGCGGGGGCCCAAGAGACCCAGTACTTC. It encodes CASSLLAGAQETQYF.

This sequence joins TRBV9 and TRBJ1-2, with D maybe TRBD1 (5 bases). CDR1 is SGDLS and CDR2 is YYNGEE in the germline V gene. The V and J ends lost 0 bases and 7 bases respectively, with 7 bases between them. The CDR3 totals 12 residues. The CDR3 DNA sequence: TGTGCCAGCAGCGTAGTGGGGGGTGGCTACACCTTC. Translation: CASSVVGGGYTF.

V gene TRBV7-8 combines with J gene TRBJ1-2; possibly TRBD1 for D (6 bases). This CDR3 region has 14 residues. The germline gives CDR1 SGHVS, CDR2 FQNEAQ. V lost 3 bases and J lost 9, with 17 bases in between. The CDR3, as DNA: TGTGCCAGCAGCTTCGGGGGGCAGATTATTAGCTACACCTTC. It encodes CASSFGGQIISYTF.

V and J are TRBV5-6 and TRBJ2-1; TRBD2 matches at 14 bases. In germline, CDR1 is SGHDT, CDR2 YYEEEE. The V gene end was trimmed by 4 bases and the J gene end by 4 bases; junction bases not matched to a gene: 7. CDR3 length equals 17 residues. Here the CDR3 reads CASSGLAGGVAYNEQFF. CDR3 in DNA: TGTGCCAGCAGCGGACTAGCGGGGGGTGTAGCTTACAATGAGCAGTTCTTC. The whole variable domain, filled in from reference TRBV5-6 and TRBJ2-1, reads DAGVTQSPTHLIKTRGQQVTLRCSPKSGHDTVSWYQQALGQGPQFIFQYYEEEERQRGNFPDRFSGHQFPNYSSELNVNALLLGDSALYLCASSGLAGGVAYNEQFFGPGTRLTVL.

This chain joins TRBV28 and TRBJ1-2; possible D gene TRBD1, 5 bases. V lost 3 bases, J lost 2 bases, and 13 bases lay in between. The CDR3 has 15 amino acids. Germline V lookup: CDR1 MDHEN, CDR2 SYDVKM. The CDR3 loop reads CASSLTPRDNYGYTF. CDR3 bases: TGTGCCAGCAGTTTGACGCCCAGGGACAACTATGGCTACACCTTC.

V gene TRBV9 combines with J gene TRBJ1-4; 8 positions agree with TRBD1. The CDR3 is made up of 14 amino acids. With 3 bases clipped from V and 8 bases from J, the junction kept 6 bases outside the gene matches. Germline assignment: CDR1 SGDLS and CDR2 YYNGEE. As DNA, the CDR3 is TGTGCCAGCAGCGCCTCGACAGGGGAGGAAAAACTGTTTTTT. Translation gives CASSASTGEEKLFF.

This rearrangement joins TRBV18 to TRBJ2-7; D is unresolved. This CDR3 comprises 16 residues. Trimming took 3 bases from V and 2 from J, leaving 17 bases between them. Per the germline V gene, CDR1 is KGHSH and CDR2 is LQKENI. CDR3 nucleotide sequence: TGTGCCAGCTCACCCCTGCAAAACGTCCACCCCTACGAGCAGTACTTC. Translation: CASSPLQNVHPYEQYF.

The chain combines TRBV5-1 with TRBJ2-7, with TRBD1 matching 7 bases. Germline values: CDR1 SGHRS, CDR2 YFSETQ. Trimming cost V 3 bases and J 2 bases; bases outside gene matches: 5. This CDR3 is 14 amino acids long. The CDR3 sequence is CASSSGTDPYEQYF. The DNA for the CDR3 is TGCGCCAGCAGCTCCGGGACAGACCCCTACGAGCAGTACTTC.

The V gene is TRBV4-1, the J gene TRBJ2-7, with TRBD1 matching over 10 bases. The ends lost 1 base at V and 4 bases at J; junction bases unmatched: 13. Germline CDR1 and CDR2: MGHRA and YSYEKL. The CDR3 extends over 18 amino acids. In DNA, the CDR3 is TGCGCCAGCAGCCAAGTATTAGGGGGGACAGGGGAGGCGTACGAGCAGTACTTC. Translating it yields CASSQVLGGTGEAYEQYF.

The CDR3: CASSQVTGANEKLFF. CDR3 nucleotide sequence: TGTGCCAGCAGCCAAGTGACAGGGGCTAATGAAAAACTGTTTTTT. V and J are TRBV4-2 and TRBJ1-4, with 8 bases that match TRBD1. Germline CDR1 LGHNA, CDR2 YNFKEQ. The CDR3 sequence is 15 residues long. V shed 1 base and J 3 bases; nucleotides not matched to a gene: 1.

This clone has just one count. The chain is built from TRBV4-1 and TRBJ1-5; no firm D call. Germline V gene lookup returns CDR1 MGHRA and CDR2 YSYEKL. The CDR3 has 15 amino acids. V was trimmed by 2 bases and J by 4 bases, leaving 12 bases between them. CDR3 coding DNA: TGCGCCAGCAGCCAATCGTGGGCTCAAAATCAGCCCCAGCATTTT. Protein product: CASSQSWAQNQPQHF.

CDR3 in amino acids: CATSRDRKRGLREEETQYF. DNA of the CDR3: TGTGCCACCAGCAGAGATCGTAAGAGGGGTCTGCGGGAGGAAGAGACCCAGTACTTC. The chain carries TRBV15 and TRBJ2-5; 8 nucleotides agree with TRBD2. The CDR3 runs 19 residues. Germline lookup yields CDR1 LNHNV and CDR2 YYDKDF (reference sequence). Trimming cost V 0 bases and J 3 bases; bases outside gene matches: 15.

The rearrangement links TRBV5-1 to TRBJ2-5; 8 bases line up with TRBD2. Germline assignment: CDR1 SGHRS and CDR2 YFSETQ. The CDR3 sequence is 15 residues long. V gave up 1 base and J gave up 2 bases; unmatched junction bases: 4. CDR3 coding DNA: TGCGCCAGCAGCTTGAGTGGCGGGGGGCAAGAGACCCAGTACTTC. Its translation: CASSLSGGGQETQYF.

This clone was picked up a small number of times. V usage is TRBV6-1 and J usage is TRBJ2-2; maybe TRBD2 (6 bases). From germline, CDR1 is MNHNS and CDR2 SASEGT. The CDR3 covers 14 residues. V was clipped by 6 bases and J by 4 bases, with 12 bases between them. The chain's CDR3 is CASRGGHLTGELFF. The CDR3 DNA reads as TGTGCCAGCAGGGGAGGACACCTCACCGGGGAGCTGTTTTTT.

The rearrangement joins TRBV5-4 to TRBJ1-1; the D gene is possibly TRBD1 (6 bases). CDR1 and CDR2 (germline): SGHNT, YYREEE (reference sequence). The CDR3 is 14 residues long. Deletions cut 2 bases from V and 4 bases from J, with 12 bases between. CDR3 in amino acids: CASSFKGGGTEAFF. Here the CDR3 DNA reads TGTGCCAGCAGCTTCAAGGGAGGGGGCACTGAAGCTTTCTTT.

The chain employs TRBV18 and TRBJ1-2; D is possibly TRBD1 (6 bases). The CDR3 runs 15 residues. CDR1 and CDR2 from the germline V gene are KGHSH and LQKENI. V was shortened by 5 bases and J by 6 bases, with 19 bases between the two germline ends. The CDR3 region has the DNA TGTGCCAGCTCATCACGGGTAGGGGGATCGGATGGCTACACCTTC. Translating gives CASSSRVGGSDGYTF.